This T cell receptor (beta chain) was documented in a study of somatic mutations in cytotoxic T cells in rheumatoid arthritis (TCRdb year 2017). For the wider study: Sorted V beta1+ cells also underwent TCRB sequencing, and some V beta antibody-stained T-cell populations were flow-sorted at nearly 100% purity on a FACSAria II or Sony SH800. For 65 rheumatoid arthritis patients and more than 15 healthy controls, TCRB deep sequencing was carried out. The median ages of the patient and control groups were essentially identical. The study asked whether expanded CD8+ T-cell clones in newly diagnosed, untreated rheumatoid arthritis carry somatic mutations, and used TCRB deep sequencing to characterize clonality. Results and caveats for the whole study, not just this receptor: No adjustment for multiple comparisons was made for the slight TRBV07 underrepresentation in patients. CD8+ clonality increased with age in patients (Spearman r ≈ 0.5) but not in healthy controls. In about an eighth of the roughly 60 patients, more than 20% of CD8+ cells belonged to the largest CD8+ clone, while several identical CD8+ TCRB sequences were shared between blood and synovial fluid. CD8+ T-cell clonality did not differ significantly between rheumatoid arthritis patients and age-matched healthy controls. The expanded CD8+ clones had unknown antigen targets, and not appearing in virus-specific databases did not rule out that they were virus-specific.

Sequencing of TCRB CDR3 was done on genomic DNA with the immunoSEQ assay. In the original analysis: Analyses were restricted to productive TCRB rearrangements. A clone was defined by a unique TCRB CDR3 sequence, and clonality was computed as a productive clonality index based on Shannon entropy. Repertoire overlap for a pair of samples was computed from each clone's template counts relative to total templates per sample. V-gene usage from TCRB sequencing and V-gene usage measured by flow cytometry were correlated (Spearman r of about 0.56). TCRdb re-hosts the immuneACCESS table, in-frame sequences only. Its copies lack some clones; in the studies checked, an unresolved V gene accounts for under half of them, and the cause for the rest is not known. Clonal size and the V and J genes are those of that table, whereas D and trimming came from the DNA. Across this sample there are under 20,000 clones, with roughly nine tenths seen only once. The top ten clones comprise 15% of the sample.

Including cysteine and phenylalanine, the CDR3 has 17 amino acids. This entry keeps only the CDR3 DNA: 51 bases, framed from base 1. Trimming leaves V shorter by 3 bases and J shorter by 5 bases, with the junction holding 13 bases beyond the gene matches. The germline V gene (reference sequence) gives CDR1 as SGHNT and CDR2 as YYREEE. Comment on this clone: The specificity of this receptor is unknown. Qualities for individual bases were not recorded, and no much larger clone is one base off.

The approximately 22 healthy controls were blood donors whose buffy coats were used; they had a median age of approximately 59 years (range roughly 20-80), and more than 45% were female. Flow cytometry confirmed the purity of CD4+ and CD8+ cells that had been isolated by positive magnetic bead selection on an AutoMACS. Isolation of peripheral blood mononuclear cells was done through Ficoll-Paque PLUS density gradient separation. DNA was extracted from CD4-enriched, CD8-enriched or PBMC samples with Nucleospin Tissue or Tissue XS kits and quantified with a Qubit 2.0 fluorometer. The sequence derives from a man aged 40-49 years in good health. Sequenced input: CD8+ T cells sorted from blood. The chain is assembled from TRBV5-4 and TRBJ2-3; TRBD2 fits 9 bases in the junction. The CDR3 protein sequence reads: CASSSGVLAGTGDTQYF. The sequenced DNA: TGTGCCAGCAGCTCGGGCGTCCTAGCGGGAACCGGAGATACGCAGTATTTT.